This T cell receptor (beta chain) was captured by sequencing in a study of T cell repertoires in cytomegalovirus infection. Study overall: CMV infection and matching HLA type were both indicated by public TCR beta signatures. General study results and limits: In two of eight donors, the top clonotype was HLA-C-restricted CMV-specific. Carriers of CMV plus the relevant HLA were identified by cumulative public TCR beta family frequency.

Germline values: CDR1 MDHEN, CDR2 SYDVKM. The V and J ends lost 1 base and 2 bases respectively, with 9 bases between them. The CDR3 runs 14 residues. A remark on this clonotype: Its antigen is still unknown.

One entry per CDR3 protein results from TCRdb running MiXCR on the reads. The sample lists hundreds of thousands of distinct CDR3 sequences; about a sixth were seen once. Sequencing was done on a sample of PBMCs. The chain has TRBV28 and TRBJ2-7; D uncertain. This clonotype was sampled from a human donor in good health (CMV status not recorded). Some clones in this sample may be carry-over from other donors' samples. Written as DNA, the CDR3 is TGTGCCAGCAGTTTATTTGGCGAAACCTACGAGCAGTACTTC. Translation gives CASSLFGETYEQYF.